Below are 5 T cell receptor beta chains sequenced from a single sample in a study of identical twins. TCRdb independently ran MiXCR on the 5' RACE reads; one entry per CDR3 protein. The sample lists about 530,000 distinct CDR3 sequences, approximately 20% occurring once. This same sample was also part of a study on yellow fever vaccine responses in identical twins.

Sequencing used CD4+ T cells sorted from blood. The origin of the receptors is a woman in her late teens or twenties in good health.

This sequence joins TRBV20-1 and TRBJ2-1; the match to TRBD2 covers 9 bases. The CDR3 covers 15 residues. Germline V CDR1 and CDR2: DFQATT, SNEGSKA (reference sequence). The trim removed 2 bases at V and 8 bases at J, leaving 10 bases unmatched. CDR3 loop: CSARISSGKGYEQFF. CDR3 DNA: TGCAGTGCTAGAATCTCTAGCGGGAAGGGGTATGAGCAGTTCTTC.

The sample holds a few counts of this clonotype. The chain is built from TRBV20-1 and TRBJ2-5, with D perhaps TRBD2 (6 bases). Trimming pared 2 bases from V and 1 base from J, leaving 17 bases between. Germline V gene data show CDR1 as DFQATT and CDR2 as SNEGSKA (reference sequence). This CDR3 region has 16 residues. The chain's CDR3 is CSARKPGTGPQETQYF. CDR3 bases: TGCAGTGCTAGAAAACCCGGGACTGGGCCCCAAGAGACCCAGTACTTC.

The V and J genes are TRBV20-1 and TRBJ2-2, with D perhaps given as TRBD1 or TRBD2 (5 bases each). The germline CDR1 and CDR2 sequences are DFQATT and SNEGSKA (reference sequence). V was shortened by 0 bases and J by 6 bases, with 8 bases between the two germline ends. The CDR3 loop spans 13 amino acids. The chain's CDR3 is CSARDWGSGELFF. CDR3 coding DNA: TGCAGTGCTAGAGATTGGGGGTCCGGGGAGCTGTTTTTT.

The CDR3: CASSLVWQERAYEQYV. The CDR3, as DNA: TGTGCCAGCAGCTTAGTGTGGCAGGAGAGGGCCTACGAGCAGTACGTC. The chain carries TRBV7-9 and TRBJ2-7; D perhaps matches TRBD2 (5 bases). Germline V gives CDR1 SEHNR, CDR2 FQNEAQ (reference sequence). The CDR3 spans 16 residues. Trimming shortened V by 1 base and J by 2 bases, and 15 bases separated the two germline ends.

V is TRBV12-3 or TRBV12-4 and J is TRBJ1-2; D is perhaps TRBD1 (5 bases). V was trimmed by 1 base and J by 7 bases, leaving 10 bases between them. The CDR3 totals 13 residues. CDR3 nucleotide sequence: TGTGCCAGCAGTTTAGTCAGGGATGGTGGCTACACCTTC. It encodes CASSLVRDGGYTF.